A selection of T cell receptor beta chains follows, all from one sample in a study of Japanese encephalitis immunity and Zika vaccine responses. TCRdb ran MiXCR on the 5' RACE reads and lists one entry per CDR3 protein. The table includes 300 to 400 distinct CDR3 sequences, around 3.7% detected once. Sequenced here: antigen-activated CD4+ T cells from blood, cultured, sampled during a Zika inactivated vaccine study. Every receptor here comes from an adult man who received an inactivated Zika virus vaccine. Both conserved end residues are part of each CDR3. The D gene is left open where the match is weak. Where a row states a size, it is once, few, many or the class of an expanded clone; other rows omit it.

abundance,d_gene,v_gene,j_gene,CDR3aa,CDR3nt
medium-sized,.,TRBV4-3,TRBJ1-1,CASSQVGALNTEAFF,TGCGCCAGCAGCCAAGTGGGGGCGCTGAACACTGAAGCTTTCTTT
medium-sized,.,TRBV5-1,TRBJ2-7,CASSKGEFYEQYF,TGCGCCAGCAGCAAGGGGGAATTCTACGAGCAGTACTTC
large,TRBD2,TRBV20-1,TRBJ2-3,CSAPTSGADTQYF,TGCAGTGCCCCGACTAGCGGGGCAGATACGCAGTATTTT
large,.,TRBV4-3,TRBJ1-3,CASSQEAGSGRNTIYF,TGCGCCAGCAGCCAAGAAGCGGGAAGCGGTCGGAACACCATATATTTT
once,.,TRBV12-3/TRBV12-4,TRBJ1-5,CASRVSGNQPQHF,TGTGCCAGCAGAGTTTCGGGCAATCAGCCCCAGCATTTT
few,.,TRBV6-1,TRBJ1-1,CASGRDTEAFF,TGTGCCAGCGGGAGGGACACTGAAGCTTTCTTT
hyperexpanded,TRBD2,TRBV5-1,TRBJ2-1,CASSYSGGNLYNEQFF,TGCGCCAGCAGCTATAGCGGGGGGAACCTATACAATGAGCAGTTCTTC
large,.,TRBV4-3,TRBJ1-1,CASSLQGNTEAFF,TGCGCCAGCAGCCTCCAGGGGAACACTGAAGCTTTCTTT
hyperexpanded,.,TRBV5-1,TRBJ1-1,CASSPDSSNTEAFF,TGCGCCAGCAGCCCGGACAGTTCGAACACTGAAGCTTTCTTT
hyperexpanded,.,TRBV4-3,TRBJ1-2,CASSLVPAGGYTF,TGCGCCAGCAGCCTAGTACCGGCCGGGGGCTACACCTTC
.,TRBD1,TRBV7-8,TRBJ2-5,CASSPGQGQETQYF,TGTGCCAGCAGCCCGGGACAGGGGCAAGAGACCCAGTACTTC